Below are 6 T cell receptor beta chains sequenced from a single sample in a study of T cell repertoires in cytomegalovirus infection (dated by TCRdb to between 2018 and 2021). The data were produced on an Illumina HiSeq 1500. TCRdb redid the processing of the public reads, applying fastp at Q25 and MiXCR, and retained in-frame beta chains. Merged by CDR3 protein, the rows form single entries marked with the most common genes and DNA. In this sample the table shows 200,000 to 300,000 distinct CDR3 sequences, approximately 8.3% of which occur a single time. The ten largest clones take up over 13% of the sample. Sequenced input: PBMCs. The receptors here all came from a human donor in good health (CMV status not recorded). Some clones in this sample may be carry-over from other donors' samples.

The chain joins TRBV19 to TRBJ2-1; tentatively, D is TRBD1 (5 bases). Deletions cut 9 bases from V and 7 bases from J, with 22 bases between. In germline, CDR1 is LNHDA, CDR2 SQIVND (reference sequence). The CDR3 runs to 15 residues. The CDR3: CASKTSEAGINEQFF. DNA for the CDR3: TGTGCCAGCAAAACCTCCGAGGCAGGGATTAATGAGCAGTTCTTC.

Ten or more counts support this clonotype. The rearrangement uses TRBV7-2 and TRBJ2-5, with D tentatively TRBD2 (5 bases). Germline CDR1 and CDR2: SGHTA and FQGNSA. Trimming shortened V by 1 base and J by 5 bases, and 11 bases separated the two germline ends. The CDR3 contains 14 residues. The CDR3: CASSLGLGVETQYF. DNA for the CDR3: TGTGCCAGCAGCTTAGGTTTGGGAGTTGAGACCCAGTACTTC.

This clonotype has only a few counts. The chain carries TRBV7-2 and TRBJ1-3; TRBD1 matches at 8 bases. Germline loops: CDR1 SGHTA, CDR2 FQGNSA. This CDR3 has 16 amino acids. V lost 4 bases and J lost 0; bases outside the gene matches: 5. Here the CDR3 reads CASSSGQGYSGNTIYF. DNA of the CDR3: TGTGCCAGCAGCTCCGGACAGGGATACTCTGGAAACACCATATATTTT.

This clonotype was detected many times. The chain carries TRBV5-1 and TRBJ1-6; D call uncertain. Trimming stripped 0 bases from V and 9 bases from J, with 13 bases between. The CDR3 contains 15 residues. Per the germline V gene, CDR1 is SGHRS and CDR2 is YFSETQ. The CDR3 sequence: CASSLDGYIGSPLHF. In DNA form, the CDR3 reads TGCGCCAGCAGCTTGGATGGATATATTGGTTCACCCCTCCACTTT.

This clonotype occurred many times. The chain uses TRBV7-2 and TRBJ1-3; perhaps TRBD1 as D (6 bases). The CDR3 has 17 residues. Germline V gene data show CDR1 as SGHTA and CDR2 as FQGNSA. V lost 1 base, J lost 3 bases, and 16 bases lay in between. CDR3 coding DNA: TGTGCCAGCAGCTTAGGGCGATCGGACAGTGATGGAAACACCATATATTTT. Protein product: CASSLGRSDSDGNTIYF.

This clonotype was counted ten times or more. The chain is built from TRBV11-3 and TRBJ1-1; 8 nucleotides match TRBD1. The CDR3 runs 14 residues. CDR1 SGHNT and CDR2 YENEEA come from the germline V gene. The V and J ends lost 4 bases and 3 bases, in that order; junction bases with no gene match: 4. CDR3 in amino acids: CASSYRGGDTEAFF. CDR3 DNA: TGTGCCAGCAGCTACAGGGGGGGAGACACTGAAGCTTTCTTT.